These T cell receptor beta chains were read from a single sample in a study of OX40 agonist ivuxolimab in advanced cancers. Measured with immunoSEQ multiplex PCR; TCRdb has only the in-frame clones, and not every one. The sample lists roughly 75,000 clones, 90% seen once, with 0.3% to 0.4% in the top ten. Sample: CD4+ or CD8+ T cells sorted from blood, taken in a trial of the OX40 agonist ivuxolimab. The receptors originated from an adult with an advanced solid tumor such as melanoma, head and neck, liver or kidney cancer. Each CDR3 is given with its conserved first and last residue. D genes are given only for firm matches. Clone size, where shown, is once, few, many, or a class for clones that have expanded.

size: NA
V: TRBV30
D: TRBD2
J: TRBJ2-5
length: 14
CDR3: CAWSTGLAGETQYF
DNA: TGTGCCTGGAGTACGGGACTAGCGGGGGAGACCCAGTACTTC

size: NA
V: TRBV10-3
D: TRBD1
J: TRBJ1-5
length: 15
CDR3: CAISEGTGVGQPQHF
DNA: TGTGCCATCAGTGAGGGGACAGGGGTCGGTCAGCCCCAGCATTTT

size: few
V: TRBV4-1
D: TRBD1
J: TRBJ1-5
length: 15
CDR3: CASSQLDRVVQPQHF
DNA: TGCGCCAGCAGCCAACTGGACAGGGTCGTTCAGCCCCAGCATTTT

size: NA
V: TRBV18
D: TRBD2
J: TRBJ2-1
length: 15
CDR3: CASSQTSGSGNEQFF
DNA: TGTGCCAGCTCACAGACTAGCGGGAGCGGTAATGAGCAGTTCTTC

size: NA
V: TRBV4-1
D: NA
J: TRBJ1-5
length: 15
CDR3: CASSQDPGIPTPQHF
DNA: TGCGCCAGCAGCCAAGATCCGGGGATTCCCACGCCCCAGCATTTT

size: NA
V: TRBV10-3
D: NA
J: TRBJ1-2
length: 16
CDR3: CAISEVLEARGDGYTF
DNA: TGTGCCATCAGTGAGGTTCTGGAGGCCAGGGGAGATGGCTACACCTTC

size: NA
V: TRBV7-2
D: NA
J: TRBJ2-7
length: 14
CDR3: CASSLAFEGGEQYF
DNA: TGTGCCAGCAGCTTAGCGTTCGAGGGCGGGGAGCAGTACTTC

size: NA
V: TRBV29-1
D: NA
J: TRBJ2-7
length: 16
CDR3: CSVLNIDRRTRGEQYF
DNA: TGCAGCGTCCTCAACATCGACAGGAGGACCCGAGGGGAGCAGTACTTC

size: once
V: TRBV6-5
D: NA
J: TRBJ1-4
length: 14
CDR3: CASSDGLTNEKLFF
DNA: TGTGCCAGCAGCGACGGCCTAACTAATGAAAAACTGTTTTTT

size: NA
V: TRBV5-1
D: TRBD2
J: TRBJ2-3
length: 16
CDR3: CASSLEGVLAVDTQYF
DNA: TGCGCCAGCAGCTTGGAAGGAGTACTAGCGGTGGATACGCAGTATTTT

size: NA
V: TRBV6-5
D: NA
J: TRBJ2-7
length: 13
CDR3: CASSAGWESEQYF
DNA: TGTGCCAGCAGTGCGGGGTGGGAGAGCGAGCAGTACTTC

size: NA
V: TRBV4-1
D: NA
J: TRBJ1-3
length: 14
CDR3: CASSRAGPGNTIYF
DNA: TGCGCCAGCAGCCGGGCAGGGCCTGGAAACACCATATATTTT

size: few
V: TRBV18
D: TRBD1
J: TRBJ2-7
length: 15
CDR3: CASSPGAGGSYEQYF
DNA: TGTGCCAGCTCACCAGGGGCAGGGGGCTCCTACGAGCAGTACTTC

size: NA
V: TRBV7-2
D: NA
J: TRBJ2-3
length: 11
CDR3: CASSGSDTQYF
DNA: TGTGCCAGCAGCGGTTCAGATACGCAGTATTTT

size: NA
V: TRBV4-3
D: TRBD1
J: TRBJ2-3
length: 15
CDR3: CASSPRATGGDTQYF
DNA: TGCGCCAGCAGCCCAAGAGCCACAGGGGGAGATACGCAGTATTTT

size: NA
V: TRBV28
D: NA
J: TRBJ2-7
length: 14
CDR3: CASSLGQGFHEQYF
DNA: TGTGCCAGCAGTTTAGGTCAGGGCTTCCACGAGCAGTACTTC

size: NA
V: TRBV6-1
D: NA
J: TRBJ2-3
length: 13
CDR3: CASSVRGGDTQYF
DNA: TGTGCCAGCAGTGTCCGTGGTGGAGATACGCAGTATTTT

size: NA
V: TRBV15
D: NA
J: TRBJ1-3
length: 14
CDR3: CATSSPLSGNTIYF
DNA: TGTGCCACCAGCAGCCCCCTATCTGGAAACACCATATATTTT

size: NA
V: TRBV19
D: NA
J: TRBJ1-5
length: 13
CDR3: CASSIEGGQPQHF
DNA: TGTGCCAGTAGTATCGAGGGGGGTCAGCCCCAGCATTTT

size: NA
V: TRBV27
D: NA
J: TRBJ1-1
length: 14
CDR3: CASSLSSRNTEAFF
DNA: TGTGCCAGCAGTTTATCGAGCAGGAACACTGAAGCTTTCTTT

size: NA
V: TRBV28
D: TRBD1
J: TRBJ1-3
length: 16
CDR3: CASSLGQGATGNTIYF
DNA: TGTGCCAGCAGTTTAGGACAGGGGGCAACTGGAAACACCATATATTTT

size: NA
V: TRBV30
D: NA
J: TRBJ2-1
length: 17
CDR3: CAWSPRLTGSSYNEQFF
DNA: TGTGCCTGGAGTCCCCGGTTAACAGGGAGCTCCTACAATGAGCAGTTCTTC

size: NA
V: TRBV27
D: NA
J: TRBJ1-6
length: 16
CDR3: CASSLLGVLYNSPLHF
DNA: TGTGCCAGCAGTCTCCTTGGGGTCCTCTATAATTCACCCCTCCACTTT

size: NA
V: TRBV15
D: NA
J: TRBJ1-5
length: 18
CDR3: CATSRVPQAGAPGQPQHF
DNA: TGTGCCACCAGCAGAGTACCCCAGGCGGGGGCCCCGGGGCAGCCCCAGCATTTT

size: NA
V: TRBV5-1
D: TRBD2
J: TRBJ2-3
length: 15
CDR3: CASGLAGQSTDTQYF
DNA: TGCGCCAGCGGTCTAGCGGGCCAAAGCACAGATACGCAGTATTTT

size: NA
V: TRBV4-3
D: TRBD1
J: TRBJ1-4
length: 15
CDR3: CASSQAGQGNEKLFF
DNA: TGCGCCAGCAGCCAAGCTGGACAGGGAAATGAAAAACTGTTTTTT

size: NA
V: TRBV15
D: NA
J: TRBJ2-2
length: 15
CDR3: CATSRGGQNTGELFF
DNA: TGTGCCACCAGCAGAGGGGGACAGAACACCGGGGAGCTGTTTTTT

size: NA
V: TRBV28
D: TRBD1
J: TRBJ2-7
length: 14
CDR3: CASNGQGTSYEQYF
DNA: TGTGCCAGCAACGGACAGGGGACCTCCTACGAGCAGTACTTC

size: NA
V: TRBV18
D: NA
J: TRBJ2-2
length: 15
CDR3: CASSPPGDYTGELFF
DNA: TGTGCCAGCTCACCACCCGGGGACTACACCGGGGAGCTGTTTTTT

size: once
V: TRBV10-3
D: TRBD1
J: TRBJ2-7
length: 13
CDR3: CAISVTGGQEQYF
DNA: TGTGCCATCAGTGTAACAGGGGGCCAAGAGCAGTACTTC

size: NA
V: TRBV28
D: NA
J: TRBJ1-1
length: 15
CDR3: CASSTPLQGYTEAFF
DNA: TGTGCCAGCAGTACTCCGTTACAGGGATACACTGAAGCTTTCTTT

size: NA
V: TRBV6-1
D: NA
J: TRBJ2-2
length: 17
CDR3: CASSEIFGVSNTGELFF
DNA: TGTGCCAGCAGTGAAATTTTTGGCGTGTCGAACACCGGGGAGCTGTTTTTT

size: NA
V: TRBV7-6
D: TRBD2
J: TRBJ2-1
length: 16
CDR3: CASSLAGLAGGNEQFF
DNA: TGTGCCAGCAGCTTAGCGGGGCTAGCGGGGGGAAATGAGCAGTTCTTC

size: NA
V: TRBV7-2
D: NA
J: TRBJ2-1
length: 15
CDR3: CASSLELTPYNEQFF
DNA: TGTGCCAGCAGCTTAGAGTTGACACCCTACAATGAGCAGTTCTTC

size: NA
V: TRBV6-5
D: NA
J: TRBJ1-1
length: 12
CDR3: CASSPAGREAFF
DNA: TGTGCCAGCAGTCCCGCGGGGCGTGAAGCTTTCTTT

size: NA
V: TRBV10-3
D: NA
J: TRBJ2-7
length: 13
CDR3: CAISEAATYEQYF
DNA: TGTGCCATCAGTGAGGCTGCTACCTACGAGCAGTACTTC

size: NA
V: TRBV5-4
D: TRBD2
J: TRBJ2-1
length: 16
CDR3: CASSLPGLAGGYEQFF
DNA: TGTGCCAGCAGCTTGCCGGGACTAGCGGGAGGATATGAGCAGTTCTTC

size: NA
V: TRBV7-9
D: NA
J: TRBJ1-5
length: 14
CDR3: CASSPQGTNQPQHF
DNA: TGTGCCAGCAGCCCACAGGGTACCAATCAGCCCCAGCATTTT

size: NA
V: TRBV7-8
D: NA
J: TRBJ1-3
length: 14
CDR3: CASSEQDSGNTIYF
DNA: TGTGCCAGCAGCGAACAGGACTCTGGAAACACCATATATTTT

size: NA
V: TRBV18
D: TRBD2
J: TRBJ2-5
length: 16
CDR3: CASSPPTGGTQETQYF
DNA: TGTGCCAGCTCACCACCGACCGGGGGGACGCAAGAGACCCAGTACTTC

size: NA
V: TRBV5-1
D: NA
J: TRBJ2-6
length: 17
CDR3: CASSPGPRNSGANVLTF
DNA: TGCGCCAGCAGCCCGGGACCTCGGAACTCTGGGGCCAACGTCCTGACTTTC